Given below is one T cell receptor beta chain in context. Next came a second PCR, run for roughly 6 to 11 cycles, which used a sample-barcoded 5' primer along with a J-beta primer mix. TCRdb ran MiXCR on the 5' RACE reads and lists one entry per CDR3 protein. The sample has roughly 1,800,000 distinct CDR3 sequences, around 48% seen once. The entry originates in a study of blood T cells in healthy people across ages. The CDR3 has 12 residues. Trimming shortened V by 4 bases and J by 8 bases, and 9 bases separated the two germline ends. Sequenced sample: blood. V and J are TRBV12-3 or TRBV12-4 and TRBJ2-1; maybe TRBD2 (6 bases). This receptor was identified in a woman aged 40 to 49 in good health. The CDR3 loop is CASSWGEDEQFF. The CDR3 DNA reads as TGTGCCAGCAGTTGGGGGGAGGATGAGCAGTTCTTC.